This TCR beta chain stems from a study of blood T cell repertoires in COVID-19. Study-level background: Specimens from acute and convalescent COVID-19 originated in the United States, Italy and Spain.

This clone was counted once. The CDR3 runs 12 residues. Germline CDR1 SQVTM, CDR2 ANQGSEA. V was trimmed by 8 bases and J by 3 bases, leaving 13 bases between them. This table comes from immunoSEQ multiplex PCR, and its TCRdb copy is limited to in-frame clones, with some not included. The table records under 250,000 clones, about 83% of them present only once. The source is a man at least 80 years old with acute or convalescent COVID-19. The chain couples TRBV29-1 to TRBJ1-2, with D possibly being TRBD1 (5 bases). Sequencing was performed on peripheral blood. This chain's CDR3 is CSLQTGDYGYTF. As DNA, the CDR3 is TGCAGCCTTCAAACAGGCGACTATGGCTACACCTTC. Complete variable domain (other parts from reference TRBV29-1 and TRBJ1-2): SAVISQKPSRDICQRGTSLTIQCQVDSQVTMMFWYRQQPGQSLTLIATANQGSEATYESGFVIDKFPISRPNLTFSTLTVSNMSPEDSSIYLCSLQTGDYGYTFGSGTRLTVV.